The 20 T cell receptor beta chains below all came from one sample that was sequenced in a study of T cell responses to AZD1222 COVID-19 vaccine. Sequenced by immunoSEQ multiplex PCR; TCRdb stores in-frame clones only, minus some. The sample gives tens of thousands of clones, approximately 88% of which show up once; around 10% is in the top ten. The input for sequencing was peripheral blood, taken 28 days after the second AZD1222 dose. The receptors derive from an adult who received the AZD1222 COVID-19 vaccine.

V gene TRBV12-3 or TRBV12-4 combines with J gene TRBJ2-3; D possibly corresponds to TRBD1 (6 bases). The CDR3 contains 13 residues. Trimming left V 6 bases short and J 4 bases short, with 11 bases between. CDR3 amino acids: CASRIQGADTQYF. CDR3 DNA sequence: TGTGCCAGCAGAATACAGGGAGCAGATACGCAGTATTTT.

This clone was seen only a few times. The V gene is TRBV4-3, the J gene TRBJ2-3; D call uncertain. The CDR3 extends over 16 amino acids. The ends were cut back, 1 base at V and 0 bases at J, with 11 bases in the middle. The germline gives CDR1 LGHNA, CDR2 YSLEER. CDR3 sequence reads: CASSQADGRSTDTQYF. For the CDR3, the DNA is TGCGCCAGCAGCCAAGCGGATGGGCGAAGCACAGATACGCAGTATTTT.

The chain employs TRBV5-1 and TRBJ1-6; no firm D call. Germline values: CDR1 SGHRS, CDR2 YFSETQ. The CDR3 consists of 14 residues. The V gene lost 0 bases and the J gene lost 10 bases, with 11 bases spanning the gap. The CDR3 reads CASSLEEGVSPLHF. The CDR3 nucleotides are TGCGCCAGCAGCTTGGAGGAGGGTGTGTCACCCCTCCACTTT.

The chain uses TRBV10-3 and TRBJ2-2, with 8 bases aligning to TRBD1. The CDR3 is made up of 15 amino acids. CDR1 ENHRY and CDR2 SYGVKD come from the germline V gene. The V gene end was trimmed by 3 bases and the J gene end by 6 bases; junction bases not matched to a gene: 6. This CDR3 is CAISERQGSAGELFF. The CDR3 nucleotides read TGTGCCATCAGTGAAAGACAGGGGTCGGCCGGGGAGCTGTTTTTT.

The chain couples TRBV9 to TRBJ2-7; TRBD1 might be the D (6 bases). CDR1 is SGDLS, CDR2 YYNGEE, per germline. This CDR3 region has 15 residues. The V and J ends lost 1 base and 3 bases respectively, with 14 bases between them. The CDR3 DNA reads TGTGCCAGCAGCGTATTGGGGGCGACCCTCTACGAGCAGTACTTC. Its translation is CASSVLGATLYEQYF.

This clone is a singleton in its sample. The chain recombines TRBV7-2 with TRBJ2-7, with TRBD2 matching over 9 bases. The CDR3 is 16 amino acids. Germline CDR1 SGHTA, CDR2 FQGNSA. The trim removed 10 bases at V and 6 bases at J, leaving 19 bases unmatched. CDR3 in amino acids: CATALVRGGSISEQYF. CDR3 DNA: TGTGCCACCGCGCTGGTGCGGGGGGGCAGTATCTCCGAGCAGTACTTC. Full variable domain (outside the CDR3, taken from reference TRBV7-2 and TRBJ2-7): GAGVSQSPSNKVTEKGKDVELRCDPISGHTALYWYRQSLGQGLEFLIYFQGNSAPDKSGLPSDRFSAERTGGSVSTLTIQRTQQEDSAVYLCATALVRGGSISEQYFGPGTRLTVT.

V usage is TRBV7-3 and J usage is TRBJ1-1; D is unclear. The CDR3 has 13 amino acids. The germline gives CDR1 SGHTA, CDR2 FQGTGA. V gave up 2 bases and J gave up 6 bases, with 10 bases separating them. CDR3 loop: CASSLGSPAEAFF. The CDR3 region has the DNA TGTGCCAGCAGCTTAGGTTCGCCTGCTGAAGCTTTCTTT.

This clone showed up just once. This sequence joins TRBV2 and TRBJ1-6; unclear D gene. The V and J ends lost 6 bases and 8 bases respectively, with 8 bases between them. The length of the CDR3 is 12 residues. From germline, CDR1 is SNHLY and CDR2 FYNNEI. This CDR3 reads CASRPDDSPLHF. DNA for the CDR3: TGTGCCAGCAGGCCGGACGATTCACCCCTCCACTTT. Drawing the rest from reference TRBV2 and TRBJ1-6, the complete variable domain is EPEVTQTPSHQVTQMGQEVILRCVPISNHLYFYWYRQILGQKVEFLVSFYNNEISEKSEIFDDQFSVERPDGSNFTLKIRSTKLEDSAMYFCASRPDDSPLHFGNGTRLTVT.

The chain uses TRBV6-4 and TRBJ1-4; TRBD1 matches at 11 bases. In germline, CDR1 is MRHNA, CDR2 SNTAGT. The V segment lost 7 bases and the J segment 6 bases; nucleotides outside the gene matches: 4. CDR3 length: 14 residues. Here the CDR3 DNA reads TGTGCCAGCAAGGACAGGGGGCGTTATGAAAAACTGTTTTTT. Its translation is CASKDRGRYEKLFF.

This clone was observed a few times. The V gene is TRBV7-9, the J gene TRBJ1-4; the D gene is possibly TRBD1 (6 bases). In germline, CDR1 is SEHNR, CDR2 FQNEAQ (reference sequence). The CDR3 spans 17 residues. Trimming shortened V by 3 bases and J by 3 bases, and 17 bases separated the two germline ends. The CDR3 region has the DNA TGTGCCAGCAGCTTGGGGTCGGGGGCTGGAGCTAATGAAAAACTGTTTTTT. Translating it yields CASSLGSGAGANEKLFF.

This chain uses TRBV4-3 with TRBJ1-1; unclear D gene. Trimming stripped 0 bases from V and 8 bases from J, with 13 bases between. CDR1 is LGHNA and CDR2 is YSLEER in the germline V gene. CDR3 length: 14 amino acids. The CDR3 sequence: CASSQEPVRFEAFF. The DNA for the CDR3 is TGCGCCAGCAGCCAAGAGCCAGTGAGGTTCGAAGCTTTCTTT.

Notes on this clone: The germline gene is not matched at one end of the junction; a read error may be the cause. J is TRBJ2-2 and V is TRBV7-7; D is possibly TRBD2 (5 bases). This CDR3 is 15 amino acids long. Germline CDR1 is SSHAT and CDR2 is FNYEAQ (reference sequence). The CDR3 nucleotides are TGTGCTAGCAGCAGGCTGAGCGGGAACACCGGGGAGCTGTTTTTT. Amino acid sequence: CASSRLSGNTGELFF.

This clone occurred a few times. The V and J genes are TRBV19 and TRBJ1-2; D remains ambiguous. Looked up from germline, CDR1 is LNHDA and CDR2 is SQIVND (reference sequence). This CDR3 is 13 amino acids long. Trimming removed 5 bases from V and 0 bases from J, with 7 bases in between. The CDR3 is CASSLGTNYGYTF. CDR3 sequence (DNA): TGTGCCAGTAGTCTTGGAACTAACTATGGCTACACCTTC.

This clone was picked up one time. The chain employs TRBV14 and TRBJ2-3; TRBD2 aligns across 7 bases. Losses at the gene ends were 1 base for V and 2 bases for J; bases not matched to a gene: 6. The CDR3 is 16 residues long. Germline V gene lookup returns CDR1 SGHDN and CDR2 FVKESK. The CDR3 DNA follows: TGTGCCAGCAGCCAAGCCCTAGCGGCCAACACAGATACGCAGTATTTT. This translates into CASSQALAANTDTQYF.

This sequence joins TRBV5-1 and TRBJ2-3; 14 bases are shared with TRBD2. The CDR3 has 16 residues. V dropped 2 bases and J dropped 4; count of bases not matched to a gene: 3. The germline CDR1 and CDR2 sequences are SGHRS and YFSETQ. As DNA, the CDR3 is TGCGCCAGCAGCTTAAGGACTAGCGGGGGGCCAGATACGCAGTATTTT. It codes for CASSLRTSGGPDTQYF.

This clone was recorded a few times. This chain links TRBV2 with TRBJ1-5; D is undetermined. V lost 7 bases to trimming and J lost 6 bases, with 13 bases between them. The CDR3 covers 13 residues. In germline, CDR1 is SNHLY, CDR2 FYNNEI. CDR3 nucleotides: TGTGCCAGCAACTTAGAGGGCAGTCAGCCCCAGCATTTT. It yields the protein CASNLEGSQPQHF.

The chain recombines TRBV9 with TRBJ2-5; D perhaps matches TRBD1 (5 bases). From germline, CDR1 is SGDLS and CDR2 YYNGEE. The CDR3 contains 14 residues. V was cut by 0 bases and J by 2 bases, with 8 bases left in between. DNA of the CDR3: TGTGCCAGCAGCGTAGGGGGCAGTCAAGAGACCCAGTACTTC. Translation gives CASSVGGSQETQYF.

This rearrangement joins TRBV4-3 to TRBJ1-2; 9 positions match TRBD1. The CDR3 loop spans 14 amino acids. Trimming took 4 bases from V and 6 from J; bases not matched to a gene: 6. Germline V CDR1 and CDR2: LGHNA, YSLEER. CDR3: CASSLFTGGDGYTF. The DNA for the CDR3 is TGCGCCAGCAGCCTCTTTACAGGGGGCGATGGCTACACCTTC.

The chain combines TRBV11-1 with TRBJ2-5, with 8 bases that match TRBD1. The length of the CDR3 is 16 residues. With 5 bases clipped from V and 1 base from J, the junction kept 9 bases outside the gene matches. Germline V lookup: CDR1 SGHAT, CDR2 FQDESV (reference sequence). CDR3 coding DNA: TGTGCCAGCAGCGCCAGCCAGGGGGCCGGCCAAGAGACCCAGTACTTC. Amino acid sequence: CASSASQGAGQETQYF.

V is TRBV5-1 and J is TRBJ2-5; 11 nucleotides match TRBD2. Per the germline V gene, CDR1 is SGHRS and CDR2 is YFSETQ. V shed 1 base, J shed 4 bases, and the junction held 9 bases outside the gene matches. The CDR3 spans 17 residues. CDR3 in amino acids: CASSLTSGGHLRETQYF. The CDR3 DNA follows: TGCGCCAGCAGCTTGACTAGCGGGGGCCATTTGAGAGAGACCCAGTACTTC. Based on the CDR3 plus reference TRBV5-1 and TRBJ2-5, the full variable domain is KAGVTQTPRYLIKTRGQQVTLSCSPISGHRSVSWYQQTPGQGLQFLFEYFSETQRNKGNFPGRFSGRQFSNSRSEMNVSTLELGDSALYLCASSLTSGGHLRETQYFGPGTRLLVL.